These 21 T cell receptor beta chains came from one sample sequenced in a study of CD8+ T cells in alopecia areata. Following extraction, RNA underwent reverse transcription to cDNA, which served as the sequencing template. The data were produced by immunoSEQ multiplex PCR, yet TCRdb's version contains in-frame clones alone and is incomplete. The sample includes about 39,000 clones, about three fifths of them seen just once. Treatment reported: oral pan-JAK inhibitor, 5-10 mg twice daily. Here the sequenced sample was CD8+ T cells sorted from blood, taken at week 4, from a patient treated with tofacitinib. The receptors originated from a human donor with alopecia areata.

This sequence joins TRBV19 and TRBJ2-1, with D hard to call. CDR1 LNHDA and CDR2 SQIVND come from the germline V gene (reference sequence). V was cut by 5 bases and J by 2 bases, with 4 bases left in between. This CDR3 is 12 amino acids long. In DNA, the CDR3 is TGTGCCAGTAGTCCAGCCTACAATGAGCAGTTCTTC. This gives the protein CASSPAYNEQFF. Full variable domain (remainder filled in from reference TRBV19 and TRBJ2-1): DGGITQSPKYLFRKEGQNVTLSCEQNLNHDAMYWYRQDPGQGLRLIYYSQIVNDFQKGDIAEGYSVSREKKESFPLTVTSAQKNPTAFYLCASSPAYNEQFFGPGTRLTVL.

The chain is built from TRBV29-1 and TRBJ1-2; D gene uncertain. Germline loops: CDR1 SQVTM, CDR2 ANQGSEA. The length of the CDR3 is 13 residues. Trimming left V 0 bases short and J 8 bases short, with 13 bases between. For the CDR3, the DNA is TGCAGCGTTGAAGATCGAATTAAGAAGGGCTACACCTTC. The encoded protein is CSVEDRIKKGYTF.

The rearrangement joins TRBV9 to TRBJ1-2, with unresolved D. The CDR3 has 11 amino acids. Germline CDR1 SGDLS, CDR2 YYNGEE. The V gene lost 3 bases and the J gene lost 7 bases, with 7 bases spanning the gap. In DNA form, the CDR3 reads TGTGCCAGCAGCGCCATGGGTGGCTACACCTTC. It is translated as CASSAMGGYTF.

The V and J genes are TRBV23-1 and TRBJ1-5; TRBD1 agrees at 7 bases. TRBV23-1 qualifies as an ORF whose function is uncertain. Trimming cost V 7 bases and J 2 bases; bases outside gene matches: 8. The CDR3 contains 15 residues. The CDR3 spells CASTSTTGRNQPQHF. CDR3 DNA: TGCGCCAGCACCTCTACGACAGGGCGCAATCAGCCCCAGCATTTT.

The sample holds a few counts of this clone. The CDR3 DNA reads as TGTGCCAGCAGCTTAAACAGGGGCACCGGGGAGCTGTTTTTT. It is translated as CASSLNRGTGELFF. The chain joins TRBV11-2 to TRBJ2-2, with 7 bases matching TRBD1. J was trimmed by 4 bases and V by 2 bases; bases with no gene match: 1. CDR3 size: 14 residues. From germline, CDR1 is SGHAT and CDR2 FQNNGV.

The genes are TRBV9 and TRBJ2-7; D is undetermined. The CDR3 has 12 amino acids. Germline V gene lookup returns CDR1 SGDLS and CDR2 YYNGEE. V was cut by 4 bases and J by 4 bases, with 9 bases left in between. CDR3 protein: CASSPREYEQYF. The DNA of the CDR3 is TGTGCCAGCAGCCCGAGAGAATACGAGCAGTACTTC.

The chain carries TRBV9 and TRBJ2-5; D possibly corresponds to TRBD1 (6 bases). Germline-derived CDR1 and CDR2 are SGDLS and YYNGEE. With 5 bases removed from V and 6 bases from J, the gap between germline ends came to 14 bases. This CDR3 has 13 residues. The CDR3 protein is CASRRTGMKTQYF. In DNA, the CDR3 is TGTGCCAGCAGAAGAACAGGGATGAAGACCCAGTACTTC.

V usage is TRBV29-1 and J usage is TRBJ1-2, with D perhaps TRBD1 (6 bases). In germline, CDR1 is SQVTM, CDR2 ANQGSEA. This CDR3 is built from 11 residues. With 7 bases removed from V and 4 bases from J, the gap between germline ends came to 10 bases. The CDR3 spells CSGRDTYGYTF. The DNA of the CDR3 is TGCAGCGGCCGGGACACCTATGGCTACACCTTC.

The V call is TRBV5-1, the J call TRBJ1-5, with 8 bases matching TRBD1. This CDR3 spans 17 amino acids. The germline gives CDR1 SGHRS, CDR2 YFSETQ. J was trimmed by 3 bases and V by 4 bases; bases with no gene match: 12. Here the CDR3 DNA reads TGCGCCAGCAGCCCCGGGGCGGCAGGGGGCTACAATCAGCCCCAGCATTTT. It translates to CASSPGAAGGYNQPQHF.

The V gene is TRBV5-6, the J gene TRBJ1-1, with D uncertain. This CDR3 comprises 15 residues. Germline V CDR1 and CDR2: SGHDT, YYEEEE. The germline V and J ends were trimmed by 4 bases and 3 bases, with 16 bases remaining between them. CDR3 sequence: CASSPLAGLDTEAFF. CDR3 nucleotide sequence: TGTGCCAGCAGCCCCCTGGCGGGATTGGACACTGAAGCTTTCTTT.

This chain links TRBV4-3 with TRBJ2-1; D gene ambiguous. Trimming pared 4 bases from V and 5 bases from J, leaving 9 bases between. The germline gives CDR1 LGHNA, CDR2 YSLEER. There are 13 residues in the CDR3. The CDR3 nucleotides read TGCGCCAGCAGCCCGAAGACGGACAATGAGCAGTTCTTC. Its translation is CASSPKTDNEQFF.

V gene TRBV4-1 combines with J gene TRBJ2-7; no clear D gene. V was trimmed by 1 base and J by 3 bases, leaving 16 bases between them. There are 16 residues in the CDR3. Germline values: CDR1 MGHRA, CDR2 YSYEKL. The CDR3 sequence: CASSQGEGTLVYEQYF. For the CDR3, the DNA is TGCGCCAGCAGCCAAGGGGAAGGAACCTTGGTCTACGAGCAGTACTTC.

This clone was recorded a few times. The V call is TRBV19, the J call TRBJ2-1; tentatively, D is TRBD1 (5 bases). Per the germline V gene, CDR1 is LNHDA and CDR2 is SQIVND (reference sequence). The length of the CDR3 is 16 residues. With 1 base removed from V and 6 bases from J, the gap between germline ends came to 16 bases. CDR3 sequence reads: CASSIGGSPVRNEQFF. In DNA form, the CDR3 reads TGTGCCAGTAGTATAGGGGGCTCCCCGGTCCGCAATGAGCAGTTCTTC.

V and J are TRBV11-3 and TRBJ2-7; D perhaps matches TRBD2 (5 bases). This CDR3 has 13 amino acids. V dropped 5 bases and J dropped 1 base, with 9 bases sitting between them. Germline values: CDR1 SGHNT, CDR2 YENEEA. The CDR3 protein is CASSPRTSYEQYF. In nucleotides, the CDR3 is TGTGCCAGCAGCCCTAGGACTTCCTACGAGCAGTACTTC.

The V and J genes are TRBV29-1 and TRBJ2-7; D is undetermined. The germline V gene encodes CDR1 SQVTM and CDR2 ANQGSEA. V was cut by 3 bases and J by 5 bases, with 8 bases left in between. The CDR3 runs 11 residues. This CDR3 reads CSVDGGDEQYF. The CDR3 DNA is TGCAGCGTTGATGGCGGCGACGAGCAGTACTTC.

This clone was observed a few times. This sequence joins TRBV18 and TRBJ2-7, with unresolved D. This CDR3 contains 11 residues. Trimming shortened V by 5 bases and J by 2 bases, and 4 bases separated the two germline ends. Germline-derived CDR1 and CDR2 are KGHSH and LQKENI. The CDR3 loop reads CASSATYEQYF. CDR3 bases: TGTGCCAGCTCAGCCACCTACGAGCAGTACTTC.

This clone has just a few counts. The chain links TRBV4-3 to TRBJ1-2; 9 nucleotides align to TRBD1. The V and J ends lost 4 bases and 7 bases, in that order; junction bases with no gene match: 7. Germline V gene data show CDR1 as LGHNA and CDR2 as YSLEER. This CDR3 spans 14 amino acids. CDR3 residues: CASSPGTGKGGYTF. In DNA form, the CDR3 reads TGCGCCAGCAGCCCCGGGACAGGGAAAGGTGGCTACACCTTC.

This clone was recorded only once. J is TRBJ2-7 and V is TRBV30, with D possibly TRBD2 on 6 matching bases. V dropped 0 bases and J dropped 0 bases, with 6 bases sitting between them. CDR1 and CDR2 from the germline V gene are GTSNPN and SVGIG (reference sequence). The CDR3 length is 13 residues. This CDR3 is CAWSVGGSYEQYF. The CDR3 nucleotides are TGTGCCTGGAGTGTCGGGGGCTCCTACGAGCAGTACTTC.

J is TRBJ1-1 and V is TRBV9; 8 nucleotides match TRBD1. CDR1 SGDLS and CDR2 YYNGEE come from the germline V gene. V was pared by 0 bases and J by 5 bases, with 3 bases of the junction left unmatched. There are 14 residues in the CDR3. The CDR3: CASSVGDRTTEAFF. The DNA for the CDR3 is TGTGCCAGCAGCGTAGGGGACAGGACAACTGAAGCTTTCTTT.

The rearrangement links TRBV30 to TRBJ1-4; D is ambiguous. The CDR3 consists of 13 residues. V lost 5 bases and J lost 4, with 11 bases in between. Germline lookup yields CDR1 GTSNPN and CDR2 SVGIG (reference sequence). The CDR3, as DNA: TGTGCCTGGGCGCTCTCCGGTAATGAAAAACTGTTTTTT. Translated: CAWALSGNEKLFF.

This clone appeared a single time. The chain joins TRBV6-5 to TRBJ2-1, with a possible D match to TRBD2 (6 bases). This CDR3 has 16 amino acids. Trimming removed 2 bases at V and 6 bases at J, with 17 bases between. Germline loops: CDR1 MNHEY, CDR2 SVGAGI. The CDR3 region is CASSYSPMGGPNEQFF. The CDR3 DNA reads TGTGCCAGCAGTTACAGCCCAATGGGGGGACCCAATGAGCAGTTCTTC.